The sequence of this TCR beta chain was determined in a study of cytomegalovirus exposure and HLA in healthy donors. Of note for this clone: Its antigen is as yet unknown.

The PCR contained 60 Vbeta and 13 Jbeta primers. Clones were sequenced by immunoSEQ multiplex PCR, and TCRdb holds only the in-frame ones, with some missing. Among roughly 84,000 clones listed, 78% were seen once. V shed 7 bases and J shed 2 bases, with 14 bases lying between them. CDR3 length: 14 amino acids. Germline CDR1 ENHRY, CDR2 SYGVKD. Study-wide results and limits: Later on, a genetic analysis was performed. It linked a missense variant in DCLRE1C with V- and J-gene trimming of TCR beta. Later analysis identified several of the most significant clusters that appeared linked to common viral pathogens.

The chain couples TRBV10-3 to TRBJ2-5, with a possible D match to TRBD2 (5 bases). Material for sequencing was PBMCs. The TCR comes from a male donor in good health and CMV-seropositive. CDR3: CAITDQEAQETQYF. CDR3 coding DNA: TGTGCCATCACGGACCAGGAGGCTCAAGAGACCCAGTACTTC.